Detailed here is one T cell receptor (beta chain). Its antigen is currently unknown. Clones were sequenced by immunoSEQ multiplex PCR, and TCRdb holds only the in-frame ones, with some missing. The sample includes 90,000 to 150,000 clones, more than 75% of them seen just once. The germline V gene has CDR1 SEHNR and CDR2 FQNEAQ (reference sequence). V was trimmed by 2 bases and J by 3 bases, leaving 14 bases between them. The CDR3 loop spans 16 amino acids. These data belong to a study of T cell responses to AZD1222 COVID-19 vaccine. Study-level results: All repertoire sampling was performed exclusively after the peak T cell response. Vaccine-associated CD4 TCRs spanned spike, dominant at 160-218 and 743-854.

V and J are TRBV7-9 and TRBJ1-3; D possibly corresponds to TRBD1 (5 bases). This clonotype was sampled from an adult in good health. The sequenced sample was peripheral blood, obtained on day 0 of AZD1222 vaccination. The CDR3 nucleotides read TGTGCCAGCAGCTTAACAGGAGACCCACGTGGAAACACCATATATTTT. Its protein is CASSLTGDPRGNTIYF.